This entry is about one TCR beta chain. Its antigen is not identified. V was pared by 4 bases and J by 1 base, with 6 bases of the junction left unmatched. CDR1 LNHDA and CDR2 SQIVND come from the germline V gene (reference sequence). The CDR3 extends over 15 amino acids. Every isolated RNA sample was fully reverse transcribed, so sequencing captured expressed TCRB transcripts. Profiling relied on immunoSEQ multiplex PCR, and the TCRdb table lists in-frame clones only, not all of them. The table has roughly 370,000 clones, about 14% seen once. These data originate in a study of beta chain features in type 1 diabetes. Study observations and caveats: Patients with type 1 diabetes carried fewer insertions and had more deletions at their VDJ junctions.

The chain uses TRBV19 and TRBJ2-5; 7 positions match TRBD1. The TCR originated in a man aged 30-40 years in good health. Material for sequencing was naive CD4+ T cells from blood. The CDR3 sequence is CASSKGADFQETQYF. CDR3 DNA: TGTGCCAGTAGTAAGGGGGCTGACTTCCAAGAGACCCAGTACTTC.